The present T cell receptor beta chain was sequenced within a study of T cells in localized non-small cell lung cancer. Study-level findings and limits: Heterogeneity stays possible, as sequencing covered only one tumor region. Adjacent lung tissue had a median around 50 of the top 100 clones found in the tumor. Clonality peaked in uninvolved adjacent lung rather than tumor.

This table comes from immunoSEQ multiplex PCR, and its TCRdb copy is limited to in-frame clones, with some not included. Here the sample spans 55,000 to 65,000 clones, around 90% being singletons. A note on this clone: Its antigen is still unknown.

The CDR3 is made up of 15 amino acids. The J segment lost 6 bases and the V segment lost 3 bases, leaving 9 bases of the junction unmatched. The germline CDR1 and CDR2 sequences are SGHAT and FQNNGV. Source: peripheral blood, taken before any cancer treatment. The receptor was derived from a man aged 35 to 70 with stage I squamous cell lung carcinoma. The chain links TRBV11-2 to TRBJ2-7; 9 bases are shared with TRBD2. The CDR3: CASSFRTSERGEQYF. CDR3 sequence (DNA): TGTGCCAGCAGCTTCCGGACTAGCGAACGGGGCGAGCAGTACTTC. Complete variable domain (other parts from reference TRBV11-2 and TRBJ2-7): EAGVAQSPRYKIIEKRQSVAFWCNPISGHATLYWYQQILGQGPKLLIQFQNNGVVDDSQLPKDRFSAERLKGVDSTLKIQPAKLEDSAVYLCASSFRTSERGEQYFGPGTRLTVT.